This is a list of T cell receptor beta chains from one sample in a study of neoadjuvant anti-PD-1 for oral cavity cancer. Using immunoSEQ multiplex PCR, the repertoire was profiled, and TCRdb retains in-frame clones only, with some absent. The sample holds some 30,000 clones, almost 80% seen once. The input for sequencing was PBMCs, taken after nivolumab (anti-PD-1) treatment. Every receptor here comes from a person aged 35-80 years with oral cavity squamous cell carcinoma. Each CDR3 is given with its conserved first and last residue. Each record gives: clone size, J gene, V gene, D gene, CDR3 protein, CDR3 DNA. D genes are given only for firm matches. Some rows have no size entry. The others give once, few or many, or a class for an expanded clone.

few TRBJ2-5 TRBV7-2 . CASSLAWGPRETQYF TGTGCCAGCAGCTTAGCGTGGGGGCCAAGGGAGACCCAGTACTTC
. TRBJ1-2 TRBV9 . CASSVGSGPNYGYTF TGTGCCAGCAGCGTAGGTTCAGGGCCTAACTATGGCTACACCTTC
. TRBJ2-7 TRBV14 TRBD1 CASSHWTGASYEQYF TGTGCCAGCAGCCATTGGACAGGGGCTTCCTACGAGCAGTACTTC
. TRBJ1-1 TRBV9 . CASSVDSGLEAFF TGTGCCAGCAGCGTAGATTCAGGACTTGAAGCTTTCTTT
. TRBJ1-4 TRBV5-6 TRBD1 CASSRRTGNEKLFF TGTGCCAGCAGCCGCCGGACAGGGAATGAAAAACTGTTTTTT
. TRBJ2-7 TRBV28 . CASRSTDTYEQYF TGTGCCAGCAGGTCGACGGACACCTACGAGCAGTACTTC
. TRBJ1-1 TRBV6-6 TRBD1 CASSELQGAATEAFF TGTGCCAGCAGTGAGTTACAGGGGGCTGCGACTGAAGCTTTCTTT
. TRBJ2-1 TRBV7-2 . CASTPRLTETYNEQFF TGTGCCAGTACCCCGAGACTAACCGAAACCTACAATGAGCAGTTCTTC
once TRBJ1-4 TRBV19 . CASSISTTTNEKLFF TGTGCCAGTAGTATCAGCACCACAACTAATGAAAAACTGTTTTTT
few TRBJ2-3 TRBV5-4 . CASSLYRVSTDTQYF TGTGCCAGCAGCTTGTACCGGGTGAGCACAGATACGCAGTATTTT
few TRBJ1-2 TRBV6-5 TRBD1 CASSPWDSSFGYTF TGTGCCAGCAGTCCCTGGGACAGCTCTTTTGGCTACACCTTC
. TRBJ1-2 TRBV28 . CASTWGTYGYTF TGTGCCAGCACCTGGGGGACTTATGGCTACACCTTC
. TRBJ2-7 TRBV6-1 TRBD2 CAIISGGRNYEQYF TGTGCCATAATTAGCGGGGGGCGAAACTACGAGCAGTACTTC
. TRBJ1-5 TRBV10-3 . CAIKGESSNQPQHF TGTGCCATCAAGGGCGAATCGAGCAATCAGCCCCAGCATTTT
once TRBJ1-1 TRBV6-6 . CATALRRNTEAFF TGTGCCACCGCCCTTAGGCGTAACACTGAAGCTTTCTTT
. TRBJ2-7 TRBV5-5 TRBD2 CASSDGVAGAYEQYF TGTGCCAGCAGCGACGGGGTAGCGGGGGCCTACGAGCAGTACTTC
. TRBJ2-7 TRBV5-5 . CASSPRDGWEQYF TGTGCCAGCAGCCCCCGGGACGGATGGGAGCAGTACTTC
. TRBJ2-1 TRBV7-8 . CASSSLRGRGNEQFF TGTGCCAGCAGCTCCCTCCGGGGCAGGGGAAATGAGCAGTTCTTC
. TRBJ2-2 TRBV28 TRBD2 CASSFRLAHPGELFF TGTGCCAGCAGTTTTAGACTAGCCCACCCAGGGGAGCTGTTTTTT
. TRBJ2-5 TRBV7-2 TRBD2 CASSSGLAGETQYF TGTGCCAGCAGCTCGGGACTAGCGGGGGAGACCCAGTACTTC
. TRBJ1-5 TRBV2 . CASSESNQPQHF TGTGCCAGCAGTGAAAGCAATCAGCCCCAGCATTTT
. TRBJ2-5 TRBV2 TRBD2 CASLELAGLGAQYF TGTGCCAGCTTGGAATTAGCGGGGTTAGGGGCCCAGTACTTC
. TRBJ1-4 TRBV4-3 . CASSQGPTNEKLFF TGCGCCAGCAGCCAGGGACCAACTAATGAAAAACTGTTTTTT
few TRBJ2-3 TRBV28 . CASSLSSGSGADTQYF TGTGCCAGCAGTTTATCCTCAGGGAGTGGCGCAGATACGCAGTATTTT
. TRBJ2-3 TRBV5-5 TRBD1 CASSFRTGATDTQYF TGTGCCAGCAGCTTCAGGACAGGGGCCACAGATACGCAGTATTTT
. TRBJ1-1 TRBV28 . CASSFKNEAFF TGTGCCAGCAGTTTCAAGAATGAAGCTTTCTTT
. TRBJ2-1 TRBV13 . CASSLVFGGNNEQFF TGTGCCAGCAGCCTCGTTTTCGGGGGAAACAATGAGCAGTTCTTC
few TRBJ2-2 TRBV7-9 TRBD2 CASSPTSGATGELFF TGTGCCAGCAGCCCGACTAGCGGGGCCACCGGGGAGCTGTTTTTT
. TRBJ1-6 TRBV7-2 TRBD1 CASSLLLLLGQVNSPLHF TGTGCCAGCAGCTTACTCCTCCTTCTGGGACAGGTTAATTCACCCCTCCACTTT
. TRBJ2-5 TRBV10-3 TRBD1 CAISAEQGGETQYF TGTGCCATCAGTGCAGAACAGGGGGGAGAGACCCAGTACTTC
. TRBJ1-2 TRBV6-6 . CASSTTAGLNYGYTF TGTGCCAGCAGTACGACGGCGGGACTTAACTATGGCTACACCTTC
once TRBJ2-7 TRBV2 . CASSYRDRLAYEQYF TGTGCCAGCAGTTACCGGGACAGACTAGCCTACGAGCAGTACTTC
. TRBJ2-7 TRBV9 TRBD2 CASSVEAGGPFAYEQYF TGTGCCAGCAGCGTAGAGGCGGGGGGGCCTTTTGCTTACGAGCAGTACTTC
. TRBJ2-7 TRBV10-3 . CAISEYPGEQYF TGTGCCATCAGTGAATATCCGGGCGAGCAGTACTTC
. TRBJ2-5 TRBV29-1 . CSVGLGGETQYF TGCAGCGTTGGTTTGGGCGGAGAGACCCAGTACTTC
. TRBJ1-1 TRBV19 . CASSIAGERTEAFF TGTGCCAGTAGTATAGCAGGGGAGCGTACTGAAGCTTTCTTT
once TRBJ1-2 TRBV19 TRBD1 CASSPGTDYSLASSYGYTF TGTGCCAGTAGTCCCGGGACAGATTATTCTCTCGCCTCGTCCTATGGCTACACCTTC
. TRBJ1-6 TRBV4-2 TRBD1 CASSHGQGVNSPLHF TGTGCCAGCAGCCATGGACAGGGGGTTAATTCACCCCTCCACTTT
. TRBJ1-2 TRBV5-5 . CASSLSGAENYGYTF TGTGCCAGCAGCTTGTCAGGGGCGGAGAACTATGGCTACACCTTC
. TRBJ1-5 TRBV6-6 TRBD1 CASRAGQGQPQHF TGTGCCAGCAGAGCAGGACAGGGGCAACCCCAGCATTTT
. TRBJ1-2 TRBV15 . CATSRALVTSRIYYGYTF TGTGCCACCAGCAGAGCTTTAGTAACGTCCCGCATTTACTATGGCTACACCTTC
. TRBJ2-3 TRBV5-1 . CASSLQAGDTQYF TGCGCCAGCAGCTTACAGGCTGGGGATACGCAGTATTTT
. TRBJ2-2 TRBV6-1 TRBD1 CAGRRKGAGTGELFF TGTGCCGGGAGACGGAAGGGGGCGGGCACCGGGGAGCTGTTTTTT
. TRBJ2-5 TRBV27 . CASSPEGRGVETQYF TGTGCCAGCAGTCCCGAGGGTCGCGGGGTGGAGACCCAGTACTTC